This TCR beta chain was captured in a study of memory CD4+ T cells and cytomegalovirus serostatus. Produced via immunoSEQ multiplex PCR; TCRdb's table is partial and in-frame only. The data show about 56,000 clones, with over 65% seen just once and roughly 2.7% held by the top ten. Looked up from germline, CDR1 is MNHNY and CDR2 is SVGAGI (reference sequence). This CDR3 comprises 15 residues. The ends were cut back, 4 bases at V and 1 base at J, with 11 bases in the middle. This clone occurred once. The sort gate was single viable CD3+CD4+CD8-CD45RO+ cells for memory CD4+ T cells. The chain uses TRBV6-6 and TRBJ2-4; weak D call: TRBD1 (6 bases). The source material was memory CD4+ T cells from blood. This sequence originates from an adult in good health and CMV-seropositive. CDR3 sequence: CASSLQGNAKNIQYF. The CDR3 DNA is TGTGCCAGCAGTTTACAGGGAAACGCCAAAAACATTCAGTACTTC.